These 12 T cell receptor beta chains share one sample of origin, sequenced in a study of CD8 T cells in Susac syndrome. Random hexamers served to reverse transcribe about 0.5 to 1 ug RNA. TCRdb reprocessed the immunoSEQ multiplex PCR reads with MiXCR, giving one entry per CDR3 protein. The table lists over 350,000 distinct CDR3 sequences, about 85% of them singletons, with about 0.12% in the top ten. Sequencing was performed on CD8+ T cells from PBMCs. These receptors originate from a human donor with multiple sclerosis.

The rearrangement uses TRBV6-1 and TRBJ1-5; D gene uncertain. CDR1 and CDR2 from the germline V gene are MNHNS and SASEGT. V dropped 3 bases and J dropped 0 bases, with 12 bases sitting between them. The CDR3 runs to 16 residues. CDR3 sequence reads: CASSDSGSYSNQPQHF. Written as DNA, the CDR3 is TGTGCCAGCAGTGATAGTGGCTCTTATAGCAATCAGCCCCAGCATTTT.

The chain uses TRBV12-3 or TRBV12-4 and TRBJ2-2; 7 bases match TRBD2. The junction had 0 bases not matched to a gene; V was cut back by 3 bases and J by 5 bases. This CDR3 region has 13 residues. The CDR3 DNA is TGTGCCAGCAGTTTCGGGAGGACCGGGGAGCTGTTTTTT. It encodes CASSFGRTGELFF.

This chain uses TRBV5-1 with TRBJ1-4; D gene ambiguous. Germline V gene data show CDR1 as SGHRS and CDR2 as YFSETQ. CDR3 length equals 15 residues. The V end was cut by 0 bases, the J end by 3 bases, with 9 bases between. The CDR3 sequence: CASSLEGWANEKLFF. The CDR3 DNA sequence: TGCGCCAGCAGCTTGGAAGGGTGGGCTAATGAAAAACTGTTTTTT.

The chain employs TRBV15 and TRBJ2-5, with 7 bases identical to TRBD2. The CDR3 loop spans 14 amino acids. Germline V CDR1 and CDR2: LNHNV, YYDKDF (reference sequence). With 8 bases clipped from V and 5 bases from J, the junction kept 11 bases outside the gene matches. In DNA, the CDR3 is TGTGCCACCTGGGGGGGTGGGCTGACGGAGACCCAGTACTTC. Protein: CATWGGGLTETQYF.

This chain uses TRBV29-1 with TRBJ2-2; D is unresolved. The V gene's germline CDR1 is SQVTM and CDR2 ANQGSEA. Trimming shortened V by 6 bases and J by 5 bases, and 7 bases separated the two germline ends. The CDR3 consists of 11 residues. CDR3 residues: CSVMITGELFF. DNA of the CDR3: TGCAGCGTGATGATTACCGGGGAGCTGTTTTTT.

The sample holds one count of this clonotype. The gene calls are TRBV11-2 and TRBJ2-3, with D possibly being TRBD2 (6 bases). Germline CDR1 reads SGHAT; CDR2 reads FQNNGV. V lost 7 bases and J 6 bases, leaving 17 bases between the germline ends. The CDR3 spans 14 residues. The DNA for the CDR3 is TGTGCCAGCACCGACCGGGACTCCGTGGATACGCAGTATTTT. It is translated as CASTDRDSVDTQYF.

This chain uses TRBV12-5 with TRBJ1-1; D is possibly TRBD1 (5 bases). Trimming pared 5 bases from V and 4 bases from J, leaving 8 bases between. The length of the CDR3 is 12 residues. Germline V CDR1 and CDR2: LGHNT, FRNRAP. CDR3 sequence reads: CASGVGVTEAFF. The CDR3, as DNA: TGTGCTAGTGGTGTGGGGGTCACTGAAGCTTTCTTT.

The genes are TRBV11-2 and TRBJ2-1; TRBD1 agrees at 7 bases. V shed 5 bases, J shed 5 bases, and the junction held 3 bases outside the gene matches. The CDR3 is made up of 13 amino acids. The germline V gene encodes CDR1 SGHAT and CDR2 FQNNGV. CDR3: CASSQTGHNEQFF. CDR3 sequence (DNA): TGTGCCAGCAGCCAGACAGGGCACAATGAGCAGTTCTTC.

The gene calls are TRBV6-1 and TRBJ2-5; D may correspond to TRBD1 or TRBD2 (5 bases each). Germline V gene sequence: CDR1 MNHNS, CDR2 SASEGT. The germline V and J ends were trimmed by 5 bases and 5 bases, with 21 bases remaining between them. This CDR3 is built from 16 residues. Written as DNA, the CDR3 is TGTGCCAGCAGTCTTCTGCCGGGACGCCCTGGGGAGACCCAGTACTTC. Protein product: CASSLLPGRPGETQYF.

The chain couples TRBV29-1 to TRBJ2-4, with a possible D match to TRBD1 (5 bases). The CDR3 totals 16 residues. Germline loops: CDR1 SQVTM, CDR2 ANQGSEA. V was cut by 2 bases and J by 2 bases, with 16 bases left in between. The CDR3 is CSVELNGHDSKNIQYF. CDR3 nucleotides: TGCAGCGTTGAACTAAACGGACACGATTCCAAAAACATTCAGTACTTC.

The chain employs TRBV5-1 and TRBJ2-5; TRBD2 matches 7 bases. Germline V CDR1 and CDR2: SGHRS, YFSETQ. V trimming: 0 bases; J trimming: 2 bases; junction bases outside the gene matches: 7. This CDR3 has 16 residues. Here the CDR3 DNA reads TGCGCCAGCAGCTTGGATCCAGGACTAGTGCAAGAGACCCAGTACTTC. Protein: CASSLDPGLVQETQYF.

The chain is built from TRBV7-6 and TRBJ1-1; no reliable D call. Germline V gene lookup returns CDR1 SGHVS and CDR2 FNYEAQ. The CDR3 loop spans 14 amino acids. The V end was cut by 2 bases, the J end by 7 bases, with 14 bases between. DNA for the CDR3: TGTGCCAGCAGCTTACTACAAGTCAGCAGTGAAGCTTTCTTT. Protein sequence: CASSLLQVSSEAFF.